A selection of T cell receptor beta chains follows, all from one sample in a study of blood T cell repertoires in COVID-19. Sequencing used immunoSEQ multiplex PCR; TCRdb keeps in-frame clones, though not all of them. This repertoire shows around 160,000 clones, about 92% found once; its top ten account for around 2%. The material sequenced was peripheral blood. The receptor set was obtained from a woman aged 55-70 years with COVID-19, enrolled during active disease. Both conserved end residues are part of each CDR3. The order of the fields is CDR3 protein, CDR3 DNA, J gene, D gene, clone size, V gene. The D gene is left open where the match is weak. Clone size is shown for a subset of rows, as once, few, many or a class of expanded clone.

CSVRLYRNEQFF TGCAGCGTTCGACTGTACCGCAATGAGCAGTTCTTC TRBJ2-1 NA NA TRBV29-1
CASSDRDYQLAAFF TGTGCCAGCAGTGATCGGGACTACCAGTTAGCGGCTTTCTTT TRBJ1-1 NA once TRBV25-1
CASSSTGNTEAFF TGTGCCAGCAGCTCCACAGGGAACACTGAAGCTTTCTTT TRBJ1-1 NA NA TRBV14
CASSPQGDGNTIYF TGTGCCAGCAGTCCACAGGGGGATGGAAACACCATATATTTT TRBJ1-3 TRBD1 NA TRBV6-5
CASSPGQSLKEKLFF TGTGCCAGCAGCCCCGGACAGTCGCTAAAGGAAAAACTGTTTTTT TRBJ1-4 NA NA TRBV14
CASSLKGRTANAETQYF TGTGCCAGCAGTTTAAAGGGTCGGACAGCCAACGCGGAGACCCAGTACTTC TRBJ2-5 NA NA TRBV27
CASSRRQGSTEAFF TGCGCCAGCAGCCGAAGACAGGGGAGCACTGAAGCTTTCTTT TRBJ1-1 TRBD1 once TRBV4-3
CASSYSTGKWFF TGTGCCAGCAGTTACTCGACAGGGAAATGGTTCTTC TRBJ2-1 TRBD1 NA TRBV6-5
CASSNNARDTEAFF TGCGCCAGCAGCAACAATGCCAGGGACACTGAAGCTTTCTTT TRBJ1-1 NA NA TRBV5-1
CASSPLVGDSAGELFF TGTGCCAGCAGCCCTCTAGTCGGGGATTCTGCCGGGGAGCTGTTTTTT TRBJ2-2 NA NA TRBV9
CASSPGGGSNPLHF TGTGCCAGCTCACCCGGGGGGGGGAGTAATCCCCTCCACTTT TRBJ1-6 NA few TRBV18
CASSDRGWQETQYF TGTGCCAGCTCGGACAGGGGTTGGCAAGAGACCCAGTACTTC TRBJ2-5 TRBD1 NA TRBV2
CASSESSRGQETQYF TGTGCCAGCAGTGAAAGTAGTAGGGGCCAAGAGACCCAGTACTTC TRBJ2-5 NA NA TRBV2
CASSGRDRGRSYNSPLHF TGTGCCAGCAGTGGCCGGGACAGGGGGAGGTCCTATAATTCACCCCTCCACTTT TRBJ1-6 TRBD1 NA TRBV2
CASSFDSSNQPQHF TGTGCCAGCAGCTTTGACAGTAGCAATCAGCCCCAGCATTTT TRBJ1-5 NA NA TRBV7-2
CASSLVQYNEQFF TGTGCCAGCAGTTTAGTACAGTACAATGAGCAGTTCTTC TRBJ2-1 NA NA TRBV25-1
CASINTETNEKLFF TGTGCCAGTATCAACACCGAAACTAATGAAAAACTGTTTTTT TRBJ1-4 NA few TRBV19
CASSELVSVNYGYTF TGTGCCAGCAGTGAACTAGTCAGCGTCAACTATGGCTACACCTTC TRBJ1-2 NA once TRBV6-1
CASSSTGGELFF TGTGCCAGCAGTTCAACTGGCGGGGAGCTGTTTTTT TRBJ2-2 NA once TRBV12-3/TRBV12-4
CASSQVASGELFF TGTGCCAGCAGCCAAGTAGCGTCCGGGGAGCTGTTTTTT TRBJ2-2 NA NA TRBV3-1/TRBV3-2
CASTPNRQETQYF TGTGCCAGCACCCCCAACAGACAAGAGACCCAGTACTTC TRBJ2-5 NA NA TRBV7-2
CASSQNTGRDEKLFF TGCGCCAGCAGCCAAAACACCGGGCGGGATGAAAAACTGTTTTTT TRBJ1-4 NA NA TRBV5-1
CASSPRPQTGVRVGTGELFF TGTGCCAGCTCACCCAGACCCCAGACAGGGGTCCGAGTCGGCACCGGGGAGCTGTTTTTT TRBJ2-2 TRBD1 NA TRBV18
CAWSILGQGAQPQHF TGTGCCTGGAGTATCCTGGGACAGGGGGCCCAGCCCCAGCATTTT TRBJ1-5 TRBD1 few TRBV30
CASSPENRVHGYTF TGTGCCAGCAGCCCGGAGAACAGGGTCCATGGCTACACCTTC TRBJ1-2 NA once TRBV16
CASSLRHTDGYTF TGTGCCAGCAGCTTAAGGCATACCGATGGCTACACCTTC TRBJ1-2 NA once TRBV7-3
CASSLMGTNYGYTF TGTGCCAGCAGCTTAATGGGGACAAACTATGGCTACACCTTC TRBJ1-2 NA NA TRBV5-6
CATSRDRGGYTEAFF TGTGCCACCAGCAGAGATCGCGGGGGCTACACTGAAGCTTTCTTT TRBJ1-1 NA NA TRBV15
CASSIDPGDVQYF TGTGCCAGTAGTATAGACCCAGGGGATGTGCAGTACTTC TRBJ2-7 NA NA TRBV19
CSGLAATGGNEQFF TGCAGCGGACTGGCGGCTACCGGCGGCAATGAGCAGTTCTTC TRBJ2-1 NA NA TRBV29-1
CASSLGGAGELFF TGTGCCAGCAGCTTGGGAGGGGCCGGGGAGCTGTTTTTT TRBJ2-2 TRBD2 NA TRBV11-3
CASSQDGGRVGDTQYF TGTGCCAGCAGCCAAGATGGGGGCAGGGTTGGAGATACGCAGTATTTT TRBJ2-3 NA NA TRBV4-2
CASSLGDIGGYTF TGTGCCAGCAGCTTAGGGGACATTGGTGGCTACACCTTC TRBJ1-2 NA NA TRBV7-9
CASSQDRAAGVGIQYF TGCGCCAGCAGCCAAGATAGGGCAGCGGGGGTTGGCATTCAGTACTTC TRBJ2-4 TRBD2 NA TRBV4-1
CASSPLAGGPDTQYF TGTGCCAGCAGCCCCTTAGCGGGGGGGCCAGATACGCAGTATTTT TRBJ2-3 TRBD2 once TRBV7-3
CASSLGQGAVYSNQPQHF TGTGCCAGCAGCCTGGGGCAGGGGGCCGTTTATAGCAATCAGCCCCAGCATTTT TRBJ1-5 TRBD1 NA TRBV2
CASSTPGQGSSGELFF TGTGCCAGCAGTACGCCCGGACAGGGAAGTTCCGGGGAGCTGTTTTTT TRBJ2-2 TRBD1 once TRBV6-2/TRBV6-3
CASSLLQETQYF TGTGCCAGCAGCTTACTCCAAGAGACCCAGTACTTC TRBJ2-5 NA NA TRBV7-9
CASSQDLVGRARTLHF TGCGCCAGCAGCCAAGATCTAGTCGGCAGGGCCCGGACCCTCCACTTT TRBJ1-6 NA NA TRBV4-1
CASSDPGTDDEAFF TGTGCCAGCAGTGACCCCGGGACAGATGACGAAGCTTTCTTT TRBJ1-1 TRBD1 NA TRBV2
CASSPRGRSNTEAFF TGTGCCAGTAGCCCCCGGGGGAGGTCGAACACTGAAGCTTTCTTT TRBJ1-1 NA NA TRBV19
CASSIPRGGSGYGYTF TGTGCCAGCAGTATCCCACGTGGGGGGTCAGGCTATGGCTACACCTTC TRBJ1-2 NA few TRBV28
CASSPPIGERAEAFF TGTGCCAGCAGCCCACCAATCGGTGAGAGGGCTGAAGCTTTCTTT TRBJ1-1 NA once TRBV14
CASSEDTYEQYF TGTGCCAGCAGTGAGGACACCTACGAGCAGTACTTC TRBJ2-7 NA NA TRBV28
CASSLVENEKLFF TGCGCCAGCAGCTTGGTCGAGAATGAAAAACTGTTTTTT TRBJ1-4 NA NA TRBV5-1
CASSYSTGYTEAFF TGTGCCAGCAGTTACTCGACAGGCTACACTGAAGCTTTCTTT TRBJ1-1 NA NA TRBV6-2/TRBV6-3
CASSPRRGGNTIYF TGTGCCAGCAGCCCTCGCCGGGGTGGAAACACCATATATTTT TRBJ1-3 NA NA TRBV7-2
CASSPPGQGTSNEKLFF TGTGCCAGCTCACCTCCGGGACAGGGCACTTCTAATGAAAAACTGTTTTTT TRBJ1-4 TRBD1 NA TRBV18
CAINPIGGVNEQFF TGTGCCATCAATCCTATTGGGGGGGTCAATGAGCAGTTCTTC TRBJ2-1 TRBD2 NA TRBV10-3